This record looks at one T cell receptor (beta chain) sequence and its context. The data belong to a study of technical replicates of blood from four donors. Trimming removed 2 bases at V and 4 bases at J, with 8 bases between. The CDR3 extends over 13 amino acids. Looked up from germline, CDR1 is SGHRS and CDR2 is YFSETQ. Data came from immunoSEQ multiplex PCR; TCRdb stores just in-frame clones and leaves some out. The sample contains some 83,000 clones, around 94% of which appear only once. Specimen: T cells isolated from PBMCs. This clonotype was sampled from a human donor in good health. The chain combines TRBV5-1 with TRBJ2-3, with D hard to call. CDR3 amino acids: CASSFSESDTQYF. CDR3 nucleotides: TGCGCCAGCAGCTTTAGTGAATCAGATACGCAGTATTTT. Full variable domain (outside the CDR3, taken from reference TRBV5-1 and TRBJ2-3): KAGVTQTPRYLIKTRGQQVTLSCSPISGHRSVSWYQQTPGQGLQFLFEYFSETQRNKGNFPGRFSGRQFSNSRSEMNVSTLELGDSALYLCASSFSESDTQYFGPGTRLTVL.